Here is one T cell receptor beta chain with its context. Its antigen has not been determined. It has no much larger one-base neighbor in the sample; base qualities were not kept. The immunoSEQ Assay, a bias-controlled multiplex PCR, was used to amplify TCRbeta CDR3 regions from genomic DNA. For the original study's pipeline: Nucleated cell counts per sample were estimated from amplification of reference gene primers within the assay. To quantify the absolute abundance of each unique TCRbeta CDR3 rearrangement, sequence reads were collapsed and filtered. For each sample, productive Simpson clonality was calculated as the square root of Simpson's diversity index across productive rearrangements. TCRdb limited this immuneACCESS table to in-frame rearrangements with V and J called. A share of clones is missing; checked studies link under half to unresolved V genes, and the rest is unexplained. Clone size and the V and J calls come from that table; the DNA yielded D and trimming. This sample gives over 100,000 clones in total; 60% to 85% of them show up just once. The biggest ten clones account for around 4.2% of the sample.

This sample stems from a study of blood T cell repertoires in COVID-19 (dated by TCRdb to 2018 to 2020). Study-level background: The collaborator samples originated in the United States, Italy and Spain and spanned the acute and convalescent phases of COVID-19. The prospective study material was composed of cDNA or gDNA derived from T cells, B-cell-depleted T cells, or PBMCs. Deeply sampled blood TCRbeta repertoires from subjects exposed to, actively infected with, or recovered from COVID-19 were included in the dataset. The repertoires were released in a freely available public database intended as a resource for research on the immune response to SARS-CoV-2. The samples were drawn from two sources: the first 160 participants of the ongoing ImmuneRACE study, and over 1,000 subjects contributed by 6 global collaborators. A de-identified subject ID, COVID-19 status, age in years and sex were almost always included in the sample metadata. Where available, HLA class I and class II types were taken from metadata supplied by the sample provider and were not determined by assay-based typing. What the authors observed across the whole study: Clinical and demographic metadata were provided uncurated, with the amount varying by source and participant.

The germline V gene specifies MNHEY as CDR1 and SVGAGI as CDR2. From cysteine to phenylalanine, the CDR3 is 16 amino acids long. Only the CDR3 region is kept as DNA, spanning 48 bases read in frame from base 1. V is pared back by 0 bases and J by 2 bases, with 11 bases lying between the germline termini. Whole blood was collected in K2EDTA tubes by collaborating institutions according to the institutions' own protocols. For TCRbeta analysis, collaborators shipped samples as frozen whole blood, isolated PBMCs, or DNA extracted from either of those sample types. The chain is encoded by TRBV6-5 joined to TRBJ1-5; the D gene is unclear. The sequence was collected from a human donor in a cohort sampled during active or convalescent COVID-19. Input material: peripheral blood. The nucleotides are TGTGCCAGCAGTTACTCACCGCCAGATCGCAATCAGCCCCAGCATTTT. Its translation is CASSYSPPDRNQPQHF.